A single sample gave rise to the 11 T cell receptor beta chains below, sequenced in a study of shared clonotypes between healthy human individuals. In the naive CD8 group, cells lacked CD45RO and were positively selected for CCR7, so terminally differentiated effector memory CD45RA+ cells were left out. The protocol was immunoSEQ multiplex PCR, while the TCRdb copy is restricted to in-frame clones and leaves out a portion. The repertoire includes approximately 2,000,000 clones, around 95% of them detected once, and around 1.7% sits in the top ten. The sequenced material came from naive CD8+ T cells from PBMCs. These receptor sequences come from a man younger than 35 in good health. Some clones in this sample may be carry-over from other donors' samples.

This rearrangement joins TRBV28 to TRBJ2-3; unclear D gene. V was pared by 7 bases and J by 2 bases, with 13 bases between. CDR1 and CDR2 from the germline V gene are MDHEN and SYDVKM. The CDR3 totals 14 residues. The CDR3 protein is CASTRPRYTDTQYF. The CDR3 DNA reads TGTGCCAGCACCCGACCCCGGTACACAGATACGCAGTATTTT.

The chain combines TRBV4-2 with TRBJ2-1, with TRBD2 matching over 7 bases. The ends lost 2 bases at V and 9 bases at J; junction bases unmatched: 13. There are 16 residues in the CDR3. Germline lookup yields CDR1 LGHNA and CDR2 YNFKEQ. Here the CDR3 reads CASSQWGGSRDAEQFF. CDR3 sequence (DNA): TGTGCCAGCAGCCAATGGGGGGGTTCTAGGGATGCTGAGCAGTTCTTC.

V gene TRBV10-1 combines with J gene TRBJ2-2; no definite D call. The CDR3 totals 14 residues. V was shortened by 1 base and J by 9 bases, with 12 bases between the two germline ends. Germline V gives CDR1 WNHNN, CDR2 SYGVQD (reference sequence). The chain's CDR3 is CASSEFRTHRELFF. CDR3 coding DNA: TGCGCCAGCAGTGAGTTTCGGACCCATCGGGAGCTGTTTTTT.

The rearrangement joins TRBV7-8 to TRBJ2-1; 10 positions agree with TRBD2. The CDR3 runs 16 residues. The V gene's germline CDR1 is SGHVS and CDR2 FQNEAQ. Trimming at V came to 4 bases and at J to 8 bases, leaving 11 bases not matched to a gene. The CDR3 sequence: CASSSYAGTSADEQFF. The CDR3 DNA reads TGTGCCAGCAGCTCCTACGCTGGGACTAGCGCAGATGAGCAGTTCTTC.

This clone has just one count. The chain combines TRBV4-2 with TRBJ2-5, with D possibly being TRBD2 (5 bases). Germline loops: CDR1 LGHNA, CDR2 YNFKEQ. The CDR3 totals 15 residues. The V end was cut by 2 bases, the J end by 2 bases, with 12 bases between. The CDR3 nucleotides are TGTGCCAGCAGCCAACCGGGAAGGGCGCAAGAGACCCAGTACTTC. Protein product: CASSQPGRAQETQYF.

This chain connects TRBV19 to TRBJ2-3, with TRBD2 identical over 9 bases. Looked up from germline, CDR1 is LNHDA and CDR2 is SQIVND (reference sequence). The CDR3 is made up of 19 amino acids. V dropped 4 bases and J dropped 0; count of bases not matched to a gene: 14. The CDR3 nucleotides are TGTGCCAGTAGTACTACCAGCCTTAGCGGGAGTACAAGCACAGATACGCAGTATTTT. Protein product: CASSTTSLSGSTSTDTQYF.

CDR3 loop: CASSLGGSPYEQYF. CDR3 bases: TGTGCCAGCAGCCTGGGGGGGTCACCCTACGAGCAGTACTTC. This rearrangement joins TRBV6-5 to TRBJ2-7; 7 nucleotides line up with TRBD2. Germline loops: CDR1 MNHEY, CDR2 SVGAGI. The CDR3 is 14 residues long. Trimming at V came to 6 bases and at J to 2 bases, leaving 7 bases not matched to a gene.

The V gene is TRBV2, the J gene TRBJ2-1; D possibly corresponds to TRBD1 (6 bases). Trimming left V 4 bases short and J 0 bases short, with 13 bases between. The CDR3 runs 16 residues. Germline CDR1 and CDR2: SNHLY and FYNNEI. CDR3 sequence (DNA): TGTGCCAGCAGTGGGTCTCGGACAGACTCCTACAATGAGCAGTTCTTC. Translation gives CASSGSRTDSYNEQFF.

The rearrangement joins TRBV5-5 to TRBJ1-2; no definite D call. The CDR3 is 12 amino acids. The V end lost 4 bases, the J end lost 4 bases, and 8 bases lay between the germline ends. Germline V gene lookup returns CDR1 SGHKS and CDR2 YYEKEE (reference sequence). The DNA for the CDR3 is TGTGCCAGCAGCCTCGACACCTATGGCTACACCTTC. Protein sequence: CASSLDTYGYTF.

Comments on this clone: This same CDR3 is encoded by further DNA sequences in the sample. The rearrangement links TRBV7-9 to TRBJ2-1; D is uncertain. This CDR3 has 12 residues. Per the germline V gene, CDR1 is SEHNR and CDR2 is FQNEAQ (reference sequence). Trimming took 2 bases from V and 8 from J, leaving 7 bases between them. The DNA for the CDR3 is TGTGCCAGCAGCTTAAGCTCGGATGAGCAGTTCTTC. Amino acids: CASSLSSDEQFF. The whole variable domain, remainder taken from reference TRBV7-9 and TRBJ2-1, is DTGVSQNPRHKITKRGQNVTFRCDPISEHNRLYWYRQTLGQGPEFLTYFQNEAQLEKSRLLSDRFSAERPKGSFSTLEIQRTEQGDSAMYLCASSLSSDEQFFGPGTRLTVL.

The chain is built from TRBV7-9 and TRBJ2-7; TRBD1 is a possible D gene (6 bases). Germline CDR1 is SEHNR and CDR2 is FQNEAQ (reference sequence). The CDR3 totals 16 residues. Trimming removed 5 bases from V and 2 bases from J, with 19 bases in between. CDR3 nucleotides: TGTGCCAGCAGCCCAAAAGAGGGGGACACCCCCTACGAGCAGTACTTC. Translation gives CASSPKEGDTPYEQYF.